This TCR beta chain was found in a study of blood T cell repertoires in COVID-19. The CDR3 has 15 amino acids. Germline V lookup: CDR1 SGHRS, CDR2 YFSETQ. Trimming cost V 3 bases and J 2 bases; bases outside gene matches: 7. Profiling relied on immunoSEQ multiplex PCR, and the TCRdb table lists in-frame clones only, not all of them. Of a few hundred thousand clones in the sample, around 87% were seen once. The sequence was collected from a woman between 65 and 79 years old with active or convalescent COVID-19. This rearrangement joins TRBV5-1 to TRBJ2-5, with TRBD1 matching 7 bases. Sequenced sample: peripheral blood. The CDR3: CASSSNRGLQETQYF. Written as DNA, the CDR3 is TGCGCCAGCAGCTCAAACAGGGGCCTACAAGAGACCCAGTACTTC.